This T cell receptor (beta chain) was profiled in a study of blood T cell repertoires in COVID-19. Study-level information: Acute and convalescent COVID-19 samples came from the United States, Italy and Spain.

As processed by the authors: Estimates of nucleated cell counts were drawn from the amplification of reference gene primers. Clones were read by immunoSEQ multiplex PCR, and TCRdb kept only the in-frame ones, dropping some. For V, J and clone size, that table is used; D and trimming come from the DNA. The table shows 210,000 or so clones, with over 75% occurring only once. The J segment lost 1 base and the V segment lost 8 bases, leaving 14 bases of the junction unmatched. Per the germline V gene, CDR1 is MDHEN and CDR2 is SYDVKM. The CDR3 has 18 residues. The genes are TRBV28 and TRBJ2-1, with 10 bases that match TRBD2. The clonotype originates from a human donor in a cohort sampled during active COVID-19. The sample consisted of peripheral blood. The CDR3 DNA reads TGTGCCAGCGTACCCAGGGCTAGCGGGAGTAAGTCCTACAATGAGCAGTTCTTC. It encodes CASVPRASGSKSYNEQFF. The complete variable domain, with remaining parts taken from reference TRBV28 and TRBJ2-1, reads DVKVTQSSRYLVKRTGEKVFLECVQDMDHENMFWYRQDPGLGLRLIYFSYDVKMKEKGDIPEGYSVSREKKERFSLILESASTNQTSMYLCASVPRASGSKSYNEQFFGPGTRLTVL.